This is a list of T cell receptor beta chains from one sample in a study of T cell changes during pregnancy in multiple sclerosis. Libraries were prepared by immunoSEQ multiplex PCR; TCRdb keeps only in-frame clonotypes and omits some of them. The repertoire includes 25,000 to 35,000 clones, about nine tenths of them detected once, and approximately 0.47% sits in the top ten. Sequenced material: CD4+ T cells from peripheral blood mononuclear cells, taken in the second trimester of pregnancy. These receptors came from a female donor in good health, enrolled as a control in a pregnancy study. Each CDR3 is given with its conserved first and last residue. D genes are given only for firm matches. Rows may omit the clone size; those that give it use once, few, many or a size class.

V gene	J gene	clone size	D gene	CDR3 protein	CDR3 DNA
TRBV14	TRBJ2-1	NA	TRBD2	CASSPPLSGNSYNEQFF	TGTGCCAGCAGCCCCCCCCTTAGCGGGAACTCCTACAATGAGCAGTTCTTC
TRBV25-1	TRBJ2-5	once	NA	CASSTQGRSQETQYF	TGTGCCAGCAGTACACAGGGTCGGTCCCAAGAGACCCAGTACTTC
TRBV9	TRBJ2-4	NA	TRBD1	CASSPDRGIQYF	TGTGCCAGCAGCCCGGACAGGGGGATTCAGTACTTC
TRBV5-1	TRBJ2-3	once	TRBD2	CASSGGGQIADTQYF	TGCGCCAGCAGCGGCGGGGGGCAGATAGCAGATACGCAGTATTTT
TRBV6-5	TRBJ1-2	NA	NA	CASNDGGTGGYTF	TGTGCCAGCAACGACGGAGGGACTGGTGGCTACACCTTC
TRBV10-3	TRBJ1-2	once	TRBD1	CAISVGTAGNYGYTF	TGTGCCATCAGTGTTGGGACAGCGGGCAACTATGGCTACACCTTC
TRBV6-6	TRBJ2-1	NA	NA	CASGGTSYNEQFF	TGTGCCAGCGGAGGCACTAGCTATAATGAGCAGTTCTTC
TRBV6-1	TRBJ1-5	once	NA	CASSEPADSNQPQHF	TGTGCCAGCAGTGAGCCAGCGGATAGCAATCAGCCCCAGCATTTT
TRBV5-1	TRBJ1-1	NA	NA	CASSLKGDTEAFF	TGCGCCAGCAGCTTGAAAGGGGACACTGAAGCTTTCTTT
TRBV20-1	TRBJ2-5	NA	NA	CSATLRETQYF	TGCAGTGCTACCCTCCGAGAGACCCAGTACTTC
TRBV29-1	TRBJ1-1	NA	NA	CSVRQRQTFEAFF	TGCAGCGTCCGCCAGAGACAGACGTTTGAAGCTTTCTTT
TRBV4-3	TRBJ1-1	NA	NA	CASSQTYDSYTEAFF	TGCGCCAGCAGCCAAACGTACGACAGTTACACTGAAGCTTTCTTT
TRBV7-9	TRBJ2-1	NA	TRBD2	CASSKRTSGSSYNEQFF	TGTGCCAGCAGCAAACGGACTAGCGGTAGCTCCTACAATGAGCAGTTCTTC
TRBV15	TRBJ2-2	NA	TRBD2	CATSRGGSGRNTGELFF	TGTGCCACCAGCAGAGGGGGTAGCGGGAGAAACACCGGGGAGCTGTTTTTT